The rows below give T cell receptor beta chains drawn from one sample of a study of blood T cell repertoires in COVID-19. Here immunoSEQ multiplex PCR was the method, and the copy in TCRdb shows in-frame clones only, minus some. The repertoire includes 70,000 to 85,000 clones, around 83% of them detected once, and 30% to 45% sits in the top ten. The sequenced sample consisted of peripheral blood. Receptors were obtained from an elderly man with active or convalescent COVID-19. Both conserved end residues are part of each CDR3. A D gene is named only where the DNA matches it firmly. Expanded clones are given a class, and other clones once, few, many or no size at all.

>many|TRBV12-3/TRBV12-4|TRBJ1-2|.
CASSQRVNYGYTF
TGTGCCAGCAGTCAGAGGGTTAACTATGGCTACACCTTC
>.|TRBV7-9|TRBJ2-7|.
CASTVDMTYEQYF
TGTGCCAGCACCGTTGACATGACCTACGAGCAGTACTTC
>few|TRBV9|TRBJ1-5|.
CASSVWDSGRPQHF
TGTGCCAGCAGCGTATGGGACTCAGGTCGGCCCCAGCATTTT
>.|TRBV5-1|TRBJ1-1|.
CASSLGQVTEAFF
TGCGCCAGCAGCTTGGGACAGGTCACCGAAGCTTTCTTT
>.|TRBV30|TRBJ1-1|.
CAWSQGIVHTEAFF
TGTGCCTGGAGCCAGGGTATTGTCCACACTGAAGCTTTCTTT
>.|TRBV7-8|TRBJ2-3|.
CASSSDSYTQYF
TGTGCCAGCAGCTCAGACTCGTATACGCAGTATTTT
>.|TRBV2|TRBJ1-1|TRBD1
CASSVTGGTEAFF
TGTGCCAGCAGTGTGACAGGGGGAACTGAAGCTTTCTTT
>.|TRBV24-1|TRBJ1-2|.
CATSDLTGYGYTF
TGTGCCACCAGTGACTTGACAGGCTATGGCTACACCTTC
>.|TRBV7-6|TRBJ1-6|.
CASSLHRAGNSPLHF
TGTGCCAGCAGCTTACACCGGGCGGGTAATTCACCCCTCCACTTT
>.|TRBV5-1|TRBJ2-4|TRBD2
CASSLAGGGKNIQYF
TGCGCCAGCAGCTTAGCGGGGGGTGGCAAAAACATTCAGTACTTC
>few|TRBV7-9|TRBJ2-5|.
CASSPGQTGTQYF
TGTGCCAGCAGCCCAGGACAGACCGGGACCCAGTACTTC
>.|TRBV28|TRBJ2-7|.
CASRREGAYEQYF
TGTGCCAGCAGGAGGGAGGGGGCCTACGAGCAGTACTTC
>.|TRBV4-1|TRBJ2-1|TRBD2
CASSQVGRGGGNEQFF
TGCGCCAGCAGCCAAGTCGGGCGGGGGGGCGGAAATGAGCAGTTCTTC
>.|TRBV7-9|TRBJ2-1|.
CASSPTRLGTSEQFF
TGTGCCAGCAGCCCGACCCGACTCGGGACAAGTGAGCAGTTCTTC